This T cell receptor beta chain was recovered during a study of CD8 T cells in ankylosing spondylitis. General observations from the study: In the blood and synovial fluid of reactive arthritis, some motif variants had been previously reported. Disease-associated clones were CD8+ and fairly uncommon in peripheral blood.

This clonotype showed up many times. Its antigen is currently unknown. Deletions cut 4 bases from V and 7 bases from J, with 18 bases between. The CDR3 sequence is 15 residues long. Per germline, CDR1 SGHKS and CDR2 YYEKEE (reference sequence). TCRdb independently ran MiXCR on the 5' RACE reads; one entry per CDR3 protein. The sample has roughly 26,000 distinct CDR3 sequences, 13% seen once. The clonotype was recovered from a male donor with ankylosing spondylitis or in good health (not recorded which). What was sequenced was blood. The chain uses TRBV5-5 and TRBJ2-1; the D gene is possibly TRBD2 (6 bases). The CDR3 sequence is CASSRIGTQPNEQFF. For the CDR3, the DNA is TGTGCCAGCAGCCGTATAGGGACTCAACCTAATGAGCAGTTCTTC.